This record covers a single T cell receptor beta chain. No antigen is known for it. In the original workflow: ImmunoSEQ gave junction-only sequences without quality scores, so filtering differed. Using immunoSEQ multiplex PCR, the repertoire was profiled, and TCRdb retains in-frame clones only, with some absent. V and J calls and clone size are as listed in that table; D and trimming were resolved from the DNA. The table has over a million clones, 96% seen once. This sample is part of a study of shared clonotypes between healthy human individuals. Study findings and constraints: Estimated clonotype richness was generally higher in naive than memory subsets.

Germline CDR1 reads SGHTA; CDR2 reads FQGNSA. V was cut by 3 bases and J by 7 bases, with 12 bases left in between. There are 14 residues in the CDR3. This chain links TRBV7-2 with TRBJ2-2; D uncertain. The TCR comes from a man younger than 40 in good health. Sequences were obtained from naive CD4+ T cells sorted from blood. Subset given: CD45RA+ positively selected. In DNA form, the CDR3 reads TGTGCCAGCAGCTTGCCCTCGTATCACGGGGAGCTGTTTTTT. Protein product: CASSLPSYHGELFF.